These 3 T cell receptor beta chains came from one sample sequenced in a study of T cells expressing NK-cell markers. Each CDR3 protein gets one entry in TCRdb, which reprocessed the 5' RACE reads and gives no DNA. The sample holds a few hundred thousand distinct CDR3 sequences. Material: blood T cells: a sorted CD56 or NKG2C T cell subset, CD4+ or CD8+ T cells, or bulk PBMC T cells (not recorded which). These receptors came from a man younger than 30 in good health.

The chain links TRBV4-1 to TRBJ2-1. CDR3 length equals 13 residues. From germline, CDR1 is MGHRA and CDR2 YSYEKL. CDR3 residues: CASSQDLGFEQFF.

This CDR3 is CSATYNSPLHF. V and J are TRBV20-1 and TRBJ1-6. CDR1 and CDR2 (germline): DFQATT, SNEGSKA (reference sequence). The CDR3 length is 11 residues.

V is TRBV12-3 or TRBV12-4 and J is TRBJ1-6. This CDR3 has 14 amino acids. CDR3 region: CASTERGGNSPLHF.